Listed below are T cell receptor beta chains from one sample, sequenced in a study of cytomegalovirus exposure and HLA in healthy donors. The repertoire was sequenced with immunoSEQ multiplex PCR; TCRdb's copy has only in-frame clones and lacks some. The sample holds approximately 64,000 clones, around four fifths seen once. Sequencing input: PBMCs. These receptors were taken from a male donor in good health and CMV-seropositive. The CDR3 runs from the conserved cysteine through the conserved F or W. D genes are given only for firm matches. Not all rows give a size; the values are once, few, many and, for expanded clones, a class.

>14|-|TRBJ2-2|-|TRBV4-3
CASSPGVESGELFF
TGCGCCAGCAGCCCAGGGGTCGAATCCGGGGAGCTGTTTTTT
>15|TRBD1|TRBJ2-5|-|TRBV5-1
CASSARDRGRETQYF
TGCGCCAGCAGCGCCCGGGACAGGGGGCGAGAGACCCAGTACTTC
>16|-|TRBJ1-6|-|TRBV4-1
CASSQVAMGGNSPLHF
TGCGCCAGCAGCCAAGTGGCCATGGGGGGTAACTCACCCCTCCACTTT
>14|TRBD1|TRBJ1-1|-|TRBV2
CASSEYRGYTEAFF
TGTGCCAGCAGTGAATACAGGGGGTACACTGAAGCTTTCTTT
>14|-|TRBJ1-1|few|TRBV6-1
CASSRGGLNTEAFF
TGTGCCAGCAGCCGGGGGGGGCTGAACACTGAAGCTTTCTTT
>14|-|TRBJ2-2|once|TRBV19
CASTPDRKAGELFF
TGTGCCAGTACTCCTGACAGGAAAGCCGGGGAGCTGTTTTTT
>17|-|TRBJ2-3|-|TRBV5-6
CASSFPGLARSTDTQYF
TGTGCCAGCAGCTTTCCGGGTTTAGCGCGCAGCACAGATACGCAGTATTTT
>14|TRBD1|TRBJ1-2|-|TRBV9
CASRGSGGEYGYTF
TGTGCCAGCAGAGGATCAGGGGGCGAGTATGGCTACACCTTC
>14|TRBD1|TRBJ1-6|few|TRBV15
CATSRGTGNSPLHF
TGTGCCACCAGCAGAGGGACAGGGAATTCACCCCTCCACTTT
>15|-|TRBJ2-7|-|TRBV7-9
CASSYGPTMRYEQYF
TGTGCCAGCAGCTATGGGCCGACGATGCGCTACGAGCAGTACTTC
>18|TRBD1|TRBJ1-4|few|TRBV4-1
CASSQGGTGGRTNEKLFF
TGCGCCAGCAGCCAAGGGGGGACAGGGGGCAGAACTAATGAAAAACTGTTTTTT
>15|-|TRBJ2-1|-|TRBV7-2
CASSAPGLLLGEQFF
TGTGCCAGCAGCGCTCCGGGACTCCTTTTAGGTGAGCAGTTCTTC
>15|TRBD1|TRBJ2-2|-|TRBV9
CASSVTGQGAGELFF
TGTGCCAGCAGCGTAACGGGACAGGGGGCCGGGGAGCTGTTTTTT
>14|-|TRBJ1-5|few|TRBV6-6
CASSYGQTNQPQHF
TGTGCCAGCAGTTACGGACAGACCAATCAGCCCCAGCATTTT
>15|-|TRBJ1-1|-|TRBV5-4
CASSHHGGVNTEAFF
TGTGCCAGCAGCCACCACGGGGGAGTGAACACTGAAGCTTTCTTT
>16|-|TRBJ2-2|-|TRBV4-3
CASSQGSQGFTGELFF
TGCGCCAGCAGCCAAGGGAGTCAGGGGTTCACCGGGGAGCTGTTTTTT
>16|TRBD2|TRBJ2-5|-|TRBV4-3
CASSQGLAGGQKTQYF
TGCGCCAGCAGCCAAGGACTAGCGGGGGGGCAAAAGACCCAGTACTTC
>17|-|TRBJ2-2|once|TRBV4-3
CASSQHSMRGNTGELFF
TGCGCCAGCAGCCAACACAGCATGCGGGGGAACACCGGGGAGCTGTTTTTT
>20|TRBD1|TRBJ1-4|-|TRBV5-1
CASREQGQGSGIATNEKLFF
TGCGCCAGCAGGGAGCAGGGACAGGGGAGCGGAATTGCAACTAATGAAAAACTGTTTTTT
>14|-|TRBJ1-2|-|TRBV5-4
CASSYLAGNYGYTF
TGTGCCAGCAGCTACCTAGCTGGAAACTATGGCTACACCTTC
>17|-|TRBJ1-1|-|TRBV27
CASRKTLGTSPNTEAFF
TGTGCCAGCAGAAAAACTTTGGGGACTTCCCCGAACACTGAAGCTTTCTTT
>12|-|TRBJ2-5|-|TRBV28
CASSLIFQTQYF
TGTGCCAGCAGTTTAATATTCCAGACCCAGTACTTC
>16|TRBD1|TRBJ1-1|-|TRBV27
CASSLGLGTGNTEAFF
TGTGCCAGCAGTTTAGGTTTAGGGACAGGGAACACTGAAGCTTTCTTT
>16|-|TRBJ1-1|-|TRBV7-2
CASSWGEWGAGTEAFF
TGTGCCAGCAGCTGGGGGGAGTGGGGCGCAGGTACTGAAGCTTTCTTT
>12|-|TRBJ2-1|-|TRBV6-1
CASAPRYNEQFF
TGTGCCAGCGCACCGCGCTACAATGAGCAGTTCTTC
>16|-|TRBJ1-2|-|TRBV4-1
CASSQDPQGLDYGYTF
TGCGCCAGCAGCCAAGATCCCCAGGGTTTAGACTATGGCTACACCTTC
>13|-|TRBJ1-1|few|TRBV10-3
CAISGRGGTEAFF
TGTGCCATCAGTGGGAGGGGAGGGACTGAAGCTTTCTTT
>16|TRBD2|TRBJ2-3|-|TRBV6-5
CASSYSAGGPADTQYF
TGTGCCAGCAGTTACTCAGCGGGGGGGCCTGCAGATACGCAGTATTTT
>14|TRBD1|TRBJ1-1|-|TRBV30
CAWSTQGGNTEAFF
TGTGCCTGGAGTACTCAGGGGGGGAACACTGAAGCTTTCTTT
>16|TRBD2|TRBJ2-3|once|TRBV11-1
CASSVSSGPYTDTQYF
TGTGCCAGCAGCGTGTCTAGCGGCCCCTACACAGATACGCAGTATTTT
>15|TRBD2|TRBJ2-1|-|TRBV7-8
CASSLDLAGGGEQFF
TGTGCCAGCAGCTTAGATCTAGCGGGGGGGGGTGAGCAGTTCTTC
>16|TRBD1|TRBJ1-6|-|TRBV7-9
CASSSWQGVDNSPLHF
TGTGCCAGCAGCTCCTGGCAGGGGGTAGATAATTCACCCCTCCACTTT
>13|-|TRBJ2-3|-|TRBV6-6
CASTLTGADTQYF
TGTGCCAGCACTCTGACAGGCGCAGATACGCAGTATTTT
>15|-|TRBJ1-3|-|TRBV12-5
CASGFHSTSGNTIYF
TGTGCTAGTGGTTTCCACAGCACCTCTGGAAACACCATATATTTT
>13|-|TRBJ1-5|-|TRBV6-6
CASSYSGYQPQHF
TGTGCCAGCAGTTATTCGGGGTATCAGCCCCAGCATTTT
>15|-|TRBJ2-2|-|TRBV19
CASSGWQGSAGELFF
TGTGCCAGTAGTGGTTGGCAGGGGTCTGCCGGGGAGCTGTTTTTT
>17|TRBD1|TRBJ2-6|-|TRBV7-9
CASSSRTGLSGANVLTF
TGTGCCAGCAGCTCCCGGACAGGCCTCTCTGGGGCCAACGTCCTGACTTTC
>14|TRBD1|TRBJ1-4|-|TRBV25-1
CASSEPGGNEKLFF
TGTGCCAGCAGTGAACCAGGGGGCAATGAAAAACTGTTTTTT
>14|-|TRBJ2-7|-|TRBV9
CASSVEEPGNEQYF
TGTGCCAGCAGCGTAGAGGAGCCGGGAAACGAGCAGTACTTC
>13|-|TRBJ1-5|-|TRBV6-1
CASSVFNIQPQHF
TGTGCCAGCAGTGTATTTAACATCCAGCCCCAGCATTTT
>18|TRBD2|TRBJ2-7|-|TRBV4-2
CASSQDPGLAGGLYEQYF
TGTGCCAGCAGCCAAGATCCGGGACTAGCGGGGGGGCTCTACGAGCAGTACTTC
>13|-|TRBJ2-3|-|TRBV5-1
CASTPEVTDTQYF
TGCGCCAGCACGCCGGAGGTCACAGATACGCAGTATTTT
>14|TRBD1|TRBJ1-6|-|TRBV27
CASSGQGPNSPLHF
TGTGCCAGCAGCGGACAGGGGCCAAATTCACCCCTCCACTTT
>15|TRBD1|TRBJ1-1|few|TRBV30
CAWILPDRENTEAFF
TGTGCCTGGATTCTTCCGGACAGGGAGAACACTGAAGCTTTCTTT
>14|-|TRBJ2-3|-|TRBV29-1
CSVFRGARTDTQYF
TGCAGCGTTTTTCGGGGGGCACGGACAGATACGCAGTATTTT
>18|TRBD1|TRBJ1-2|-|TRBV4-3
CASSQDWPNTAGGYGYTF
TGCGCCAGCAGCCAAGATTGGCCCAACACCGCAGGGGGTTATGGCTACACCTTC
>17|-|TRBJ1-4|once|TRBV7-6
CASSLERGAQDNEKLFF
TGTGCCAGCAGCTTAGAACGGGGGGCGCAGGATAATGAAAAACTGTTTTTT
>14|TRBD1|TRBJ2-1|-|TRBV28
CASSTPTGSNEQFF
TGTGCCAGCAGTACCCCGACAGGGTCCAATGAGCAGTTCTTC
>14|-|TRBJ1-5|-|TRBV30
CAWSVSGHRQPQHF
TGTGCCTGGAGTGTATCAGGGCATCGTCAGCCCCAGCATTTT
>14|TRBD1|TRBJ1-2|once|TRBV18
CASSPPGQGLIYTF
TGTGCCAGCTCACCCCCGGGACAGGGCCTAATCTACACCTTC
>15|TRBD1|TRBJ2-7|once|TRBV4-1
CASSLGAGGSYEQYF
TGCGCCAGCAGCCTTGGAGCAGGGGGCTCCTACGAGCAGTACTTC
>15|-|TRBJ1-2|-|TRBV7-2
CASSLQRGTNYGYTF
TGTGCCAGCAGCTTACAACGCGGCACGAACTATGGCTACACCTTC
>15|-|TRBJ1-2|-|TRBV10-1
CASSESNNQDYGYTF
TGCGCCAGCAGTGAGTCGAACAACCAAGACTATGGCTACACCTTC